The source of this T cell receptor beta chain is a study of T cell clones after liver transplantation. Study context: Immunosuppression withdrawal was tried within 2 years after liver transplantation in this trial. A pre-transplant mixed lymphocyte reaction with TCRbeta sequencing defined graft-donor-reactive clones followed in post-transplant blood. Findings and caveats of the study: Compared with third party-reactive sequences, donor-reactive ones declined more, independent of withdrawal success. Graft donor-reactive T cells may have migrated into the graft rather than being deleted.

Libraries were prepared by immunoSEQ multiplex PCR; TCRdb keeps only in-frame clonotypes and omits some of them. The sample has over 90,000 clones, about 80% seen once. In the case of this clone: As yet, its antigen is unknown.

Sequencing was performed on CD4+ T cells from blood, taken around 50 months after liver transplant. The receptor's source is a human patient who received a liver transplant. These T cells may partly come from the graft donor.

The CDR3 protein is CASSGDPGSDTQYF. The CDR3, as DNA: TGTGCCAGCAGTGGAGACCCAGGGTCAGATACGCAGTATTTT. V and J are TRBV25-1 and TRBJ2-3, with D possibly being TRBD1 (5 bases). The CDR3 loop spans 14 amino acids. Germline CDR1 reads MGHDK; CDR2 reads SYGVNS. Trimming removed 4 bases at V and 4 bases at J, with 12 bases between.